The entry below gives a single T cell receptor beta chain sequence along with its context. The data stem from a study of cytomegalovirus exposure and HLA in healthy donors. After removal of 0 bases from V and 5 bases from J, the junction contained 3 bases not matched to a gene. Germline V CDR1 and CDR2: GTSNPN, SVGIG (reference sequence). The CDR3 totals 14 residues. Use of 60 Vbeta and 13 Jbeta primers characterized the PCR. Profiling relied on immunoSEQ multiplex PCR, and the TCRdb table lists in-frame clones only, not all of them. The table includes roughly 180,000 clones, 75% to 85% detected once.

Sequencing was carried out using PBMCs. The chain is built from TRBV30 and TRBJ2-7, with TRBD1 matching 11 bases. This sequence originates from a woman aged 18 to 35 in good health and CMV-seropositive. The CDR3: CAWSVQGQGDEQYF. DNA of the CDR3: TGTGCCTGGAGTGTACAGGGACAGGGGGACGAGCAGTACTTC.